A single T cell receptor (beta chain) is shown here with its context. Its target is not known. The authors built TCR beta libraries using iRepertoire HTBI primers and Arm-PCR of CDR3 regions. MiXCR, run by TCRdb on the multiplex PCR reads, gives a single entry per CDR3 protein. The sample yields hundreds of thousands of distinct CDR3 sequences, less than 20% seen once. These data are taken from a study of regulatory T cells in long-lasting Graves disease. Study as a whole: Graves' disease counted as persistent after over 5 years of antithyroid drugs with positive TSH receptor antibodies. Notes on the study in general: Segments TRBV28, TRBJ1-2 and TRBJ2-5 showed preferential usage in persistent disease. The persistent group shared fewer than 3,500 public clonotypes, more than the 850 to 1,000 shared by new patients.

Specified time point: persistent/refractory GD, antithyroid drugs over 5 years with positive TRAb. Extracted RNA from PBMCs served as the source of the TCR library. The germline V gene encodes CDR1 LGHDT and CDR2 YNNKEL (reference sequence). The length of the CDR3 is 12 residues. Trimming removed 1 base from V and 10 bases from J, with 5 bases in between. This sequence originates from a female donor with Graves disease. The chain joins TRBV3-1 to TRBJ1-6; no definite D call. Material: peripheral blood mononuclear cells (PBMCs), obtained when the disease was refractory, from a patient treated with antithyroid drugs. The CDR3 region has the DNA TGTGCCAGCAGCCAAGGAAGGTCACCCCTCCACTTT. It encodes CASSQGRSPLHF.